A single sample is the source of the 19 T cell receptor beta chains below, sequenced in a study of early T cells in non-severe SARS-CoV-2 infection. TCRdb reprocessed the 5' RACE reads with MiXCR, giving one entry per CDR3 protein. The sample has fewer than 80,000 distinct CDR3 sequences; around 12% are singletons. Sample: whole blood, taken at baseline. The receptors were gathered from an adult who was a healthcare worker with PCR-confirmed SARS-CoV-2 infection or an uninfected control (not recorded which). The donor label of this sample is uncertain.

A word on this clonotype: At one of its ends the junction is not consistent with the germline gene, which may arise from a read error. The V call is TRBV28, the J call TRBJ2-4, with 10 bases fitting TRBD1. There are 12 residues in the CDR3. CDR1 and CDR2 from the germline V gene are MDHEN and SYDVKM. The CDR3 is CASSTRQGAIDF. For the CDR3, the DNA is TGTGCCAGCAGTACTCGACAGGGGGCGATTGACTTC.

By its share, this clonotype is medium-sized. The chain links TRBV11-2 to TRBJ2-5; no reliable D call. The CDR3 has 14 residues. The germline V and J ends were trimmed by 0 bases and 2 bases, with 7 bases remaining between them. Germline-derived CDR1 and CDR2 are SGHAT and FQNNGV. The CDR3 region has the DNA TGTGCCAGCAGCTTAGATAGACTTCAAGAGACCCAGTACTTC. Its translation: CASSLDRLQETQYF.

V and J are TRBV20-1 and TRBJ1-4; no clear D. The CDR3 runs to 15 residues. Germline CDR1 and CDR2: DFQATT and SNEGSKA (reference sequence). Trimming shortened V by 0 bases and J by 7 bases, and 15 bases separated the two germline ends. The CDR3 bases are TGCAGTGCTAGAGATGGCGACGCAAGCTCTGAAAAACTGTTTTTT. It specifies CSARDGDASSEKLFF.

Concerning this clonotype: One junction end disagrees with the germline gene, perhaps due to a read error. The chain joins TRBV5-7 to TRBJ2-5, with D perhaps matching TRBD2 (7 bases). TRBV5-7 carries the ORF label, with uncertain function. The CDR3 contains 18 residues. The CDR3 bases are TGTGGCAGCAGCTTGGGGGGGCTGATATTACCCTCTCAAGAGACCCAGTACTTC. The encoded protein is CGSSLGGLILPSQETQYF.

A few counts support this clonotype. Here the CDR3 reads CASSSGKEEKLFF. CDR3 coding DNA: TGTGCCAGCAGCTCCGGAAAAGAGGAAAAACTGTTTTTT. V and J are TRBV5-8 and TRBJ1-4; no reliable D call. Trimming removed 3 bases at V and 8 bases at J, with 11 bases between. Per the germline V gene, CDR1 is SGHTS and CDR2 is YDEGEE. The CDR3 is 13 amino acids.

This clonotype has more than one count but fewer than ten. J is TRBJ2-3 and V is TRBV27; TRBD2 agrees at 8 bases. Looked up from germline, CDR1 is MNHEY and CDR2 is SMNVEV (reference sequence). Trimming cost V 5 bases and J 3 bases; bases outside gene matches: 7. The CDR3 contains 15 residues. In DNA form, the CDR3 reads TGTGCCAGCAGTCCCAGACTAGCGTCGACAGATACGCAGTATTTT. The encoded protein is CASSPRLASTDTQYF.

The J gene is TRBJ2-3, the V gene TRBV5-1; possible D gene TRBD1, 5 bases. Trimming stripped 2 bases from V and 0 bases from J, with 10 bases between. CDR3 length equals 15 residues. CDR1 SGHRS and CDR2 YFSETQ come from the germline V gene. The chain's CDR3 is CASSFADTSTDTQYF. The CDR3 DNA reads TGCGCCAGCAGCTTCGCGGACACAAGCACAGATACGCAGTATTTT.

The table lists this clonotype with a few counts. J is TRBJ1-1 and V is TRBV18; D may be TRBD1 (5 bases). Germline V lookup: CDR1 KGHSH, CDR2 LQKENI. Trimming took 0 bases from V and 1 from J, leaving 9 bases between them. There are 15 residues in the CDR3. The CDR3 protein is CASSPPGRANTEAFF. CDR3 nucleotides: TGTGCCAGCTCACCACCGGGCAGGGCGAACACTGAAGCTTTCTTT. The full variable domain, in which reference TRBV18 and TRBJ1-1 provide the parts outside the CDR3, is NAGVMQNPRHLVRRRGQEARLRCSPMKGHSHVYWYRQLPEEGLKFMVYLQKENIIDESGMPKERFSAEFPKEGPSILRIQQVVRGDSAAYFCASSPPGRANTEAFFGQGTRLTVV.

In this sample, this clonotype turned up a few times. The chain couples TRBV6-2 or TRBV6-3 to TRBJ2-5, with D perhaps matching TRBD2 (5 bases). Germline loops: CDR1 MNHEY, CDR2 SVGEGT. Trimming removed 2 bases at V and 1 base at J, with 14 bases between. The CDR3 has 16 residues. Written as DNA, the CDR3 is TGTGCCAGCAGTTACGGACTTACCCGGACCCAAGAGACCCAGTACTTC. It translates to CASSYGLTRTQETQYF.

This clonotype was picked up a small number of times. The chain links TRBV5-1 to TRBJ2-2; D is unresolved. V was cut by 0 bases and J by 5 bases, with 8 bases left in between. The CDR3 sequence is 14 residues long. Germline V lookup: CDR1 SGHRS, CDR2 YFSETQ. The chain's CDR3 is CASSLAPLTGELFF. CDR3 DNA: TGCGCCAGCAGCTTGGCACCCTTGACCGGGGAGCTGTTTTTT.

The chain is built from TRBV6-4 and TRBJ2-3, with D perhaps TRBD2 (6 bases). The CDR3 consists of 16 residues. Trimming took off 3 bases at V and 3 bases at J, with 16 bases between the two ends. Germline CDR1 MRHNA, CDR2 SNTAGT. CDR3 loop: CASSELAWGRTDTQYF. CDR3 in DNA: TGTGCCAGCAGTGAATTAGCTTGGGGGAGGACAGATACGCAGTATTTT.

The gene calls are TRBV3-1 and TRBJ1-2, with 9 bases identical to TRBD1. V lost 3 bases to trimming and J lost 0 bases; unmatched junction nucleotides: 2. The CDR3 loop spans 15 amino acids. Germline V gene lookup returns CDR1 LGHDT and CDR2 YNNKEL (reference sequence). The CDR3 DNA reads TGTGCCAGCAGCCACAGACAGGGGGCTAACTATGGCTACACCTTC. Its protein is CASSHRQGANYGYTF.

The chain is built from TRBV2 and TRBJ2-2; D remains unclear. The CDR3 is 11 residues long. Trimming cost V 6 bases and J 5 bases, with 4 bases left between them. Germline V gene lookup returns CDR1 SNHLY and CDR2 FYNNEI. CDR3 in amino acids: CASRGTGELFF. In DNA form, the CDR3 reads TGTGCCAGCAGAGGAACCGGGGAGCTGTTTTTT.

The CDR3 sequence: CASSLVGTGNYGYTF. As DNA, the CDR3 is TGTGCCAGCAGCTTAGTTGGGACAGGGAACTATGGCTACACCTTC. The genes are TRBV7-8 and TRBJ1-2; 9 nucleotides line up with TRBD1. The germline V gene has CDR1 SGHVS and CDR2 FQNEAQ. The CDR3 sequence is 15 residues long. V dropped 1 base and J dropped 2; count of bases not matched to a gene: 2.

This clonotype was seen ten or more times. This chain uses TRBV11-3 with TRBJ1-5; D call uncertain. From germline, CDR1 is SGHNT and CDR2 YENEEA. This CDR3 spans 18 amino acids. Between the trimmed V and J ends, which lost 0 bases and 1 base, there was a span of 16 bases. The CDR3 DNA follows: TGTGCCAGCAGCTTAGATCCCGTCGCGACAAAAAGCAATCAGCCCCAGCATTTT. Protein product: CASSLDPVATKSNQPQHF.

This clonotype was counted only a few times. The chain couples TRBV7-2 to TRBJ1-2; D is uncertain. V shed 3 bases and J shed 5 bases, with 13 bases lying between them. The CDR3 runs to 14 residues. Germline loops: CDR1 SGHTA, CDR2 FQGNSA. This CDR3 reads CASSLQTRAYGYTF. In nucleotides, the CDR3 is TGTGCCAGCAGCTTGCAGACGAGGGCTTATGGCTACACCTTC.

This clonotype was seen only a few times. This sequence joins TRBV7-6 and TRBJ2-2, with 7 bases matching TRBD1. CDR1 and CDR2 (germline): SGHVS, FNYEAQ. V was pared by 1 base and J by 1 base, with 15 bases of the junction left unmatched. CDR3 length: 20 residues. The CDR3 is CASSLGRGFDRVMNTGELFF. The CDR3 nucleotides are TGTGCCAGCAGCTTAGGCCGCGGTTTCGACAGGGTAATGAACACCGGGGAGCTGTTTTTT. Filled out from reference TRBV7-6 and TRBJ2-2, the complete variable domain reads GAGVSQSPRYKVTKRGQDVALRCDPISGHVSLYWYRQALGQGPEFLTYFNYEAQQDKSGLPNDRFSAERPEGSISTLTIQRTEQRDSAMYRCASSLGRGFDRVMNTGELFFGEGSRLTVL.

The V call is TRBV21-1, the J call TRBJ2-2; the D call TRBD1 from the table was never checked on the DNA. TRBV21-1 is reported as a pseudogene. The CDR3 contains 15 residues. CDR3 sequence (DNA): TGTGCCAGCGCAAACAGGGGCGCCAACACCGGGGAGCTGTTTTTT. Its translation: CASANRGANTGELFF.

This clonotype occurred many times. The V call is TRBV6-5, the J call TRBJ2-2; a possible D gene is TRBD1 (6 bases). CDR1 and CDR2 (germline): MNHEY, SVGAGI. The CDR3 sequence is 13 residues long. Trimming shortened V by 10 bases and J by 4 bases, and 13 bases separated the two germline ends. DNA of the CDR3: TGTGCCATCAGGGGAGTTGGCACCGGGGAGCTGTTTTTT. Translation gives CAIRGVGTGELFF.